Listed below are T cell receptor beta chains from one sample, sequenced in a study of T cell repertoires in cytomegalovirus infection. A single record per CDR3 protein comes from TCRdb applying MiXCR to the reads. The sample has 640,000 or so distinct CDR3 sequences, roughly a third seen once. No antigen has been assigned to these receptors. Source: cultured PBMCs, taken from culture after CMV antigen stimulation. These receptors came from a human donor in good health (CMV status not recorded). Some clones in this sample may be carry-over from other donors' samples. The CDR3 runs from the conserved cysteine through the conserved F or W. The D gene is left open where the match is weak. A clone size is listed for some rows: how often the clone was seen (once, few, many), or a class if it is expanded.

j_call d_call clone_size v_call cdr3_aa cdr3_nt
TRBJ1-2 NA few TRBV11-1 CASSSGGSGYTF TGTGCCAGCAGCTCCGGGGGATCGGGCTACACCTTC
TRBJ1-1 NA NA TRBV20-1 CSARQNTEAFF TGCAGTGCTAGACAGAACACTGAAGCTTTCTTT
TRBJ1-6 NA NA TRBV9 CASSVDGGVRTPLHF TGTGCCAGCAGCGTAGACGGTGGGGTTAGGACACCCCTCCACTTT
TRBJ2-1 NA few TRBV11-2 CASSSLESGYNEQFF TGTGCCAGCAGTTCTCTGGAGTCGGGGTACAATGAGCAGTTCTTC
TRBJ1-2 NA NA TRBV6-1 CASSEAALRRGGYTF TGTGCCAGCAGTGAAGCGGCGTTACGAAGGGGCGGCTACACCTTC
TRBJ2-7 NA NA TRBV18 CASSPPGPSYEQYF TGTGCCAGCTCACCACCGGGACCCTCCTACGAGCAGTACTTC
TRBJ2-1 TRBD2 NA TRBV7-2 CASSPGLAFDEQFF TGTGCCAGCAGCCCGGGACTAGCGTTCGATGAGCAGTTCTTC
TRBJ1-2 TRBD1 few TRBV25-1 CASSPKEGTAHYGYTF TGTGCCAGCAGTCCCAAAGAGGGGACAGCCCACTATGGCTACACCTTC
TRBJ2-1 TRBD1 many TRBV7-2 CASSSGTGGLNEQFF TGTGCCAGCAGCTCCGGGACAGGGGGCTTGAATGAGCAGTTCTTC
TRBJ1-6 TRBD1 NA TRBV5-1 CASSTGQDGSYNSPLHF TGCGCCAGCAGCACAGGACAGGATGGCTCCTATAATTCACCCCTCCACTTT
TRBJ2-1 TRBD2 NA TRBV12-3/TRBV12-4 CASTPDGGAYNEQFF TGTGCCAGCACCCCTGACGGGGGGGCGTACAATGAGCAGTTCTTC
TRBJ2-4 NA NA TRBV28 CASNQGSGIQYF TGTGCCAGCAATCAGGGGTCGGGCATTCAGTACTTC
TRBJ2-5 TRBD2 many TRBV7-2 CASSSGANGAGETQYF TGTGCCAGCAGCTCCGGCGCCAACGGAGCGGGGGAGACCCAGTACTTC
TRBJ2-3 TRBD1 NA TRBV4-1 CASSQDPGTGTDTQYF TGCGCCAGCAGCCAAGATCCCGGGACAGGAACAGATACGCAGTATTTT
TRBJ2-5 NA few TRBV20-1 CSARRDIRETQYF TGCAGTGCTAGAAGGGACATTAGAGAGACCCAGTACTTC
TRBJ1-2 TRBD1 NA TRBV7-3 CASSLSPNDRVDGYTF TGTGCCAGCAGCTTAAGCCCCAACGACAGGGTGGATGGCTACACCTTC
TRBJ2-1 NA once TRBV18 CASSPISGGTYNEQFF TGTGCCAGCTCACCAATTTCAGGGGGGACCTACAATGAGCAGTTCTTC
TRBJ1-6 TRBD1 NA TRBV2 CASSPYRGQNNSPLHF TGTGCCAGCAGTCCCTACAGGGGGCAGAATAATTCACCCCTCCACTTT
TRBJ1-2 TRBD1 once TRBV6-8 CASSIPGQGYTF TGTGCCAGCAGTATTCCGGGACAGGGATACACCTTC
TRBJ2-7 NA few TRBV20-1 CSARDLGAPSYEQYF TGCAGTGCTAGAGATCTTGGCGCCCCATCCTACGAGCAGTACTTC
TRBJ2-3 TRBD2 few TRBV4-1 CASSRVAGAVPSTDTQYF TGCGCCAGCAGCCGTGTAGCGGGAGCGGTCCCTAGCACAGATACGCAGTATTTT
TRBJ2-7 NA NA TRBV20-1 CSAREVRAYEQYF TGCAGTGCTAGAGAGGTCAGAGCCTACGAGCAGTACTTC
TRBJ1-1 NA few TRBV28 CASSPLGDTEAFF TGTGCCAGCAGTCCCCTAGGGGACACTGAAGCTTTCTTT
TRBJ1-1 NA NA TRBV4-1 CASSQQREVANTEAFF TGCGCCAGCAGCCAACAAAGGGAGGTGGCAAACACTGAAGCTTTCTTT
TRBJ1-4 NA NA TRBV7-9 CASSPDLEKLFF TGTGCCAGCAGCCCAGACCTGGAAAAACTGTTTTTT
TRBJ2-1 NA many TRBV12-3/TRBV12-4 CASSRDRYNEQFF TGTGCCAGCAGCAGAGACAGATACAATGAGCAGTTCTTC
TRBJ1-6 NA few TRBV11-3 CASSRTGWNSPLHF TGTGCCAGCAGCCGTACTGGGTGGAATTCACCCCTCCACTTT
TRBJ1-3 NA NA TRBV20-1 CSASSALSWLSGNTIYF TGCAGTGCTAGTTCGGCCCTATCGTGGCTCTCTGGAAACACCATATATTTT
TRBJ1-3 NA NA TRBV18 CASSQGIGNTIYF TGTGCCAGCTCACAGGGGATCGGAAACACCATATATTTT
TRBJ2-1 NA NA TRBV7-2 CASSLMSLIDEQFF TGTGCCAGCAGCTTAATGTCCCTCATCGATGAGCAGTTCTTC